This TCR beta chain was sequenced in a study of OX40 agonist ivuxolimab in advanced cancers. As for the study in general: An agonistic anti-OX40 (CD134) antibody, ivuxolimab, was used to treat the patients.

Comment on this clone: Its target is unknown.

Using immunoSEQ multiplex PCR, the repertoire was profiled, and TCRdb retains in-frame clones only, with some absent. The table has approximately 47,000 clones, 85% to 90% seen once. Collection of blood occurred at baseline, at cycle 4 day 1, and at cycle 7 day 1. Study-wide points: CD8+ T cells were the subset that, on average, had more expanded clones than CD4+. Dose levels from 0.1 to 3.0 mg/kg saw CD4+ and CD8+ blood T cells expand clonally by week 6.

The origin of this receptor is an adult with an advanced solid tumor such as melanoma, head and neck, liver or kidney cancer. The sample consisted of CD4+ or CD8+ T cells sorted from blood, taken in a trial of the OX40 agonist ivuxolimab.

CDR3 amino acids: CASSTMGGIIGYTF. The CDR3 DNA reads as TGTGCCAGCAGCACTATGGGGGGTATTATTGGCTACACCTTC. The chain is built from TRBV28 and TRBJ1-2; D is perhaps TRBD1 (5 bases). Germline assignment: CDR1 MDHEN and CDR2 SYDVKM. V was cut by 6 bases and J by 7 bases, with 18 bases left in between. This CDR3 is built from 14 residues.